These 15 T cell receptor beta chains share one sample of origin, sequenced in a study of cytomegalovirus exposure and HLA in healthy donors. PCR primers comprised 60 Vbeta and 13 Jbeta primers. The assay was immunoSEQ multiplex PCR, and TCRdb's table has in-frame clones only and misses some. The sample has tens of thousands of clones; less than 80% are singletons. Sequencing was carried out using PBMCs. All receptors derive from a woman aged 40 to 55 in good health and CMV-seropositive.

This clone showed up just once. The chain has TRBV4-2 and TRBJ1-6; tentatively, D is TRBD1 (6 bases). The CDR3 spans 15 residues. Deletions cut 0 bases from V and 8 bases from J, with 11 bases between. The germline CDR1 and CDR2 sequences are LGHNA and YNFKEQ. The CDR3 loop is CASSQEGGADSPLHF. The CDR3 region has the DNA TGTGCCAGCAGCCAAGAAGGGGGAGCTGATTCACCCCTCCACTTT.

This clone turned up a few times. The CDR3 bases are TGTGCCAGCAGCTTGGTTCGGGGGAACACTGAAGCTTTCTTT. Translating it yields CASSLVRGNTEAFF. V and J are TRBV5-6 and TRBJ1-1; D not resolved. The CDR3 sequence is 14 residues long. CDR1 is SGHDT, CDR2 YYEEEE, per germline. Trimming removed 0 bases from V and 1 base from J, with 7 bases in between.

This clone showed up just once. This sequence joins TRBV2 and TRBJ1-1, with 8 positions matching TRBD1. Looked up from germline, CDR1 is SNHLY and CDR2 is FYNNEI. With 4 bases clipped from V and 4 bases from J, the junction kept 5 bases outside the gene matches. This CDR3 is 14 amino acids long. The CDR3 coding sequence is TGTGCCAGCAGTGCGCAGGGGGCAGGCACTGAAGCTTTCTTT. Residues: CASSAQGAGTEAFF. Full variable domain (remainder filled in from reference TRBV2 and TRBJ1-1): EPEVTQTPSHQVTQMGQEVILRCVPISNHLYFYWYRQILGQKVEFLVSFYNNEISEKSEIFDDQFSVERPDGSNFTLKIRSTKLEDSAMYFCASSAQGAGTEAFFGQGTRLTVV.

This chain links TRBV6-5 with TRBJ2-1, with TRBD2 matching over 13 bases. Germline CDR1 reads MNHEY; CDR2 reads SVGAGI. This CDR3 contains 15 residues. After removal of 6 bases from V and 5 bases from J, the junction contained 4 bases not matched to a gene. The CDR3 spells CASSRLAGGNNEQFF. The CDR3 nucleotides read TGTGCCAGCAGCCGACTAGCGGGGGGAAACAATGAGCAGTTCTTC.

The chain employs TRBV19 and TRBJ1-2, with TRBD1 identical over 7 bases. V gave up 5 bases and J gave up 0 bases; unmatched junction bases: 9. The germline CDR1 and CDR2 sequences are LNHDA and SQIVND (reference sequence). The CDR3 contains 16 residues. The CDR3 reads CASSPIRDRANYGYTF. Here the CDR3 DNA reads TGTGCCAGTAGTCCGATTCGGGACAGAGCTAACTATGGCTACACCTTC.

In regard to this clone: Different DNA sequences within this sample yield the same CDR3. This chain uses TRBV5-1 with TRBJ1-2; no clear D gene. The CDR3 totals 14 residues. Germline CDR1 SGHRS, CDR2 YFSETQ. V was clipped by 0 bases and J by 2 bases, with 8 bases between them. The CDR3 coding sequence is TGCGCCAGCAGCTTGGAAACACCGAACTATGGCTACACCTTC. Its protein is CASSLETPNYGYTF. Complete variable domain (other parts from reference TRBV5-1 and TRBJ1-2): KAGVTQTPRYLIKTRGQQVTLSCSPISGHRSVSWYQQTPGQGLQFLFEYFSETQRNKGNFPGRFSGRQFSNSRSEMNVSTLELGDSALYLCASSLETPNYGYTFGSGTRLTVV.

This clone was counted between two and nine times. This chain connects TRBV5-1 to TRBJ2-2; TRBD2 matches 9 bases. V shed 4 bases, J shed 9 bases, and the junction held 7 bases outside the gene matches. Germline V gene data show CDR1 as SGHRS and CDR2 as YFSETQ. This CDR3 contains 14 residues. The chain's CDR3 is CASSDGSGGWELFF. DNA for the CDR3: TGCGCCAGCAGCGATGGTAGCGGGGGTTGGGAGCTGTTTTTT.

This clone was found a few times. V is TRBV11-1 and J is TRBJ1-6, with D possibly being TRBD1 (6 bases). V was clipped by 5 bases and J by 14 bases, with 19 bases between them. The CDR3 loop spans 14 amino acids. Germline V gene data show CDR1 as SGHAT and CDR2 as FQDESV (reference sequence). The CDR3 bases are TGTGCCAGCAGCCCGGGGCAGGGGCCTTTGACCCTCCACTTT. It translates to CASSPGQGPLTLHF.

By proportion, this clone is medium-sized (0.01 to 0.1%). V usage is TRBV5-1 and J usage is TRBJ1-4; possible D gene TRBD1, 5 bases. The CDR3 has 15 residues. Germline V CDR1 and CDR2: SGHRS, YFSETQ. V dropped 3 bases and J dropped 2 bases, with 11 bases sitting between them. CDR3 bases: TGCGCCAGCAGCTGGGGGGTCGGGACTAATGAAAAACTGTTTTTT. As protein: CASSWGVGTNEKLFF.

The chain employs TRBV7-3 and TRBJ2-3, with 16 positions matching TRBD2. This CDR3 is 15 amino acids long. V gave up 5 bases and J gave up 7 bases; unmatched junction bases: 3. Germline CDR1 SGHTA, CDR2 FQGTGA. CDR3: CASSQGLAGGNTQYF. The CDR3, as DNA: TGTGCCAGCAGCCAGGGACTAGCGGGGGGGAATACGCAGTATTTT.

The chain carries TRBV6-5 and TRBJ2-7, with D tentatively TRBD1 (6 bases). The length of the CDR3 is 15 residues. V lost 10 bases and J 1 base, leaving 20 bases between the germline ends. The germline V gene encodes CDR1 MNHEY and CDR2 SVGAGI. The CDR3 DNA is TGTGCCACAAGGGGGACACATTCGGCTTCCTACGAGCAGTACTTC. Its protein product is CATRGTHSASYEQYF.

The CDR3 sequence is CASSPLASDYQFF. The CDR3 region has the DNA TGTGCCAGCTCACCACTTGCGTCGGACTACCAGTTCTTC. This chain joins TRBV18 and TRBJ2-1, with D possibly TRBD2 on 6 matching bases. Per germline, CDR1 KGHSH and CDR2 LQKENI. This CDR3 is 13 amino acids long. V was pared by 1 base and J by 13 bases, with 14 bases between. Complete variable domain (other parts from reference TRBV18 and TRBJ2-1): NAGVMQNPRHLVRRRGQEARLRCSPMKGHSHVYWYRQLPEEGLKFMVYLQKENIIDESGMPKERFSAEFPKEGPSILRIQQVVRGDSAAYFCASSPLASDYQFFGPGTRLTVL.

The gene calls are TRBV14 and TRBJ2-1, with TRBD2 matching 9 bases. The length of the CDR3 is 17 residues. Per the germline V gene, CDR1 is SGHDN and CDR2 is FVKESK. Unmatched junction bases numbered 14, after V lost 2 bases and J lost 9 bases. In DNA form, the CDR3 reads TGTGCCAGCAGCCAAAGGCTCGGCGGGGGGGGTCTGTTTGAGCAGTTCTTC. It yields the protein CASSQRLGGGGLFEQFF.

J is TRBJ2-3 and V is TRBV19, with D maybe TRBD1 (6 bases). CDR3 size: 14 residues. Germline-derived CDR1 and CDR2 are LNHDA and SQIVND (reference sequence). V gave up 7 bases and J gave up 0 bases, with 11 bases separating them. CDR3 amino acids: CASNFDRSTDTQYF. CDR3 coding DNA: TGTGCCAGTAATTTCGACAGGAGCACAGATACGCAGTATTTT.

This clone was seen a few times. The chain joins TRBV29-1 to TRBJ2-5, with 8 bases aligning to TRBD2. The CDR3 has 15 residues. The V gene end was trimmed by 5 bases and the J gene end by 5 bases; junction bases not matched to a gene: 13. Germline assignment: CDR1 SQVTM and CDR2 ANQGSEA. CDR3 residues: CSVLGLGIRSETQYF. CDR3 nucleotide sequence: TGCAGCGTTTTGGGACTAGGGATTCGTTCGGAGACCCAGTACTTC.